This T cell receptor beta chain was captured by sequencing in a study of neoadjuvant anti-PD-1 for oral cavity cancer. In the study overall: Around day 43, patients without progression received a fourth nivolumab dose before surgery. Study-wide results and caveats: PBMC Gini-index clonality exceeded responders' in non-responders post-nivolumab.

Worth noting for this clone: Antigen: not known.

Only in-frame clones appear in the TCRdb table, and some are missing; sequencing was by immunoSEQ multiplex PCR. The table has 15,000 or so clones, approximately 70% seen once; the top ten hold just under 3%. This CDR3 is built from 19 residues. Germline lookup yields CDR1 LNHDA and CDR2 SQIVND (reference sequence). The V gene end was trimmed by 3 bases and the J gene end by 5 bases; junction bases not matched to a gene: 18. The sequenced sample was PBMCs, obtained before nivolumab (anti-PD-1) treatment. The sequence came from a person aged 35-79 years with oral cavity squamous cell carcinoma. V and J are TRBV19 and TRBJ2-3, with 9 nucleotides matching TRBD1. The CDR3, as DNA: TGTGCCAGTAGTATCTCTGGGACAGGGATTAGTTGGGGGTTAGATACGCAGTATTTT. Protein product: CASSISGTGISWGLDTQYF.